What follows are 20 T cell receptor beta chains derived from one specimen sequenced in a study of blood T cell repertoires in COVID-19. The protocol was immunoSEQ multiplex PCR, while the TCRdb copy is restricted to in-frame clones and leaves out a portion. The sample contains some 180,000 clones, 85% to 90% of which appear only once. The material sequenced was peripheral blood. These receptors originate from a man in his 70s with active or convalescent COVID-19.

The chain recombines TRBV24-1 with TRBJ1-5, with 10 bases identical to TRBD1. The CDR3 runs to 17 residues. Trimming removed 7 bases from V and 1 base from J; junction bases left unmatched: 9. Germline V gene sequence: CDR1 KGHDR, CDR2 SFDVKD. The CDR3 nucleotides are TGTGCCACCAGCCCCGGGACAGGGGTACGGAGCAATCAGCCCCAGCATTTT. This sequence encodes CATSPGTGVRSNQPQHF.

The genes are TRBV29-1 and TRBJ1-2, with D hard to call. The CDR3 is made up of 13 amino acids. V dropped 5 bases and J dropped 8 bases, with 18 bases sitting between them. In germline, CDR1 is SQVTM, CDR2 ANQGSEA. CDR3 nucleotide sequence: TGCAGCGTTCTTATACAGCCCTATCAAGGCTACACCTTC. It encodes CSVLIQPYQGYTF.

The chain uses TRBV10-3 and TRBJ1-5, with 9 bases aligning to TRBD1. CDR3 length equals 15 residues. Looked up from germline, CDR1 is ENHRY and CDR2 is SYGVKD. V dropped 3 bases and J dropped 4; count of bases not matched to a gene: 4. This CDR3 is CAISDEGQGNQPQHF. CDR3 in DNA: TGTGCCATCAGTGACGAGGGACAGGGAAATCAGCCCCAGCATTTT.

This chain links TRBV5-1 with TRBJ2-5; TRBD2 aligns across 7 bases. Germline V gene data show CDR1 as SGHRS and CDR2 as YFSETQ. The J segment lost 2 bases and the V segment lost 0 bases, leaving 4 bases of the junction unmatched. The CDR3 loop spans 15 amino acids. CDR3 amino acids: CASSLDPSGQETQYF. As DNA, the CDR3 is TGCGCCAGCAGCTTGGATCCTAGCGGACAAGAGACCCAGTACTTC.

This clone is a singleton in its sample. The gene calls are TRBV6-5 and TRBJ1-3; D perhaps matches TRBD1 (6 bases). Germline V lookup: CDR1 MNHEY, CDR2 SVGAGI. The length of the CDR3 is 14 residues. Trimming took off 6 bases at V and 4 bases at J, with 13 bases between the two ends. CDR3 in amino acids: CASRDDRPGNTIYF. The CDR3 DNA sequence: TGTGCCAGCAGAGACGACAGGCCGGGAAACACCATATATTTT.

The chain uses TRBV5-1 and TRBJ1-1; no firm D call. The V gene lost 2 bases and the J gene lost 1 base, with 6 bases spanning the gap. The germline V gene has CDR1 SGHRS and CDR2 YFSETQ. This CDR3 contains 13 residues. CDR3 sequence reads: CASSLQTNTEAFF. DNA for the CDR3: TGCGCCAGCAGCTTACAGACGAACACTGAAGCTTTCTTT.

This chain connects TRBV6-2 or TRBV6-3 to TRBJ2-1, with TRBD1 matching 8 bases. CDR3 length: 13 amino acids. CDR1 MNHEY and CDR2 SVGEGT come from the germline V gene. J was trimmed by 7 bases and V by 4 bases; bases with no gene match: 3. CDR3 sequence: CASSSQGANEQFF. CDR3 DNA: TGTGCCAGCAGTTCCCAGGGGGCAAATGAGCAGTTCTTC.

The V and J genes are TRBV29-1 and TRBJ2-7; 11 positions match TRBD2. This CDR3 is built from 15 residues. The V and J ends lost 0 bases and 3 bases, in that order; junction bases with no gene match: 4. The V gene's germline CDR1 is SQVTM and CDR2 ANQGSEA. This CDR3 is CSVEDQTSGNYEQYF. The CDR3 DNA reads as TGCAGCGTTGAAGATCAGACTAGCGGGAACTACGAGCAGTACTTC.

The rearrangement links TRBV2 to TRBJ2-1; D may be TRBD2 (6 bases). Trimming took 2 bases from V and 12 from J, leaving 23 bases between them. There are 16 residues in the CDR3. Germline V CDR1 and CDR2: SNHLY, FYNNEI. The CDR3 DNA reads as TGTGCCAGCAGTGAATCGGTAGCGGCCCTAGAAAAGAGGCAGTTCTTC. It translates to CASSESVAALEKRQFF.

The gene calls are TRBV30 and TRBJ2-2; a weak D match, TRBD2 (6 bases). V lost 4 bases and J 0 bases, leaving 12 bases between the germline ends. Germline loops: CDR1 GTSNPN, CDR2 SVGIG (reference sequence). This CDR3 spans 15 amino acids. This CDR3 reads CAWTRGRSNTGELFF. As DNA, the CDR3 is TGTGCCTGGACCCGGGGGAGGTCGAACACCGGGGAGCTGTTTTTT.

This clone has only one observation. This chain uses TRBV25-1 with TRBJ1-6, with 8 bases identical to TRBD1. Germline V CDR1 and CDR2: MGHDK, SYGVNS. The CDR3 contains 13 residues. The V and J ends lost 4 bases and 13 bases, in that order; junction bases with no gene match: 6. CDR3 coding DNA: TGTGCCAGCAGTGCCGACAGGGGTTATCCCCTCCACTTT. Protein sequence: CASSADRGYPLHF.

This clone was seen repeatedly, ten times or more. This chain uses TRBV25-1 with TRBJ2-7; D is ambiguous. V was clipped by 1 base and J by 3 bases, with 7 bases between them. CDR3 length equals 13 residues. Germline-derived CDR1 and CDR2 are MGHDK and SYGVNS. CDR3 nucleotides: TGTGCCAGCAGTGAATTTGGTAGCTACGAGCAGTACTTC. Translation gives CASSEFGSYEQYF.

The CDR3 here is CASSSQGVTEAFF. CDR3 nucleotides: TGTGCCAGCAGCTCCCAAGGGGTTACTGAAGCTTTCTTT. This chain links TRBV11-1 with TRBJ1-1, with TRBD1 as a possible D gene (5 bases). The CDR3 has 13 amino acids. Deletions cut 4 bases from V and 5 bases from J, with 11 bases between. In germline, CDR1 is SGHAT, CDR2 FQDESV (reference sequence).

The gene calls are TRBV7-2 and TRBJ1-1, with a tentative D call TRBD1 (6 bases). V was shortened by 1 base and J by 4 bases, with 10 bases between the two germline ends. Germline V gene sequence: CDR1 SGHTA, CDR2 FQGNSA. The CDR3 contains 14 residues. The CDR3 DNA follows: TGTGCCAGCAGCTTAGGTGGGGGGGCCACTGAAGCTTTCTTT. Its protein product is CASSLGGGATEAFF.

The chain employs TRBV6-5 and TRBJ2-3; weak D call: TRBD2 (5 bases). Trimming shortened V by 7 bases and J by 2 bases, and 10 bases separated the two germline ends. Germline CDR1 is MNHEY and CDR2 is SVGAGI. This CDR3 comprises 13 residues. The CDR3 nucleotides are TGTGCCAGCAAAGGACTTACCACAGATACGCAGTATTTT. It is translated as CASKGLTTDTQYF.

This clone has only one observation. The chain uses TRBV21-1 and TRBJ1-2; the DNA was not used to check the table's D call, TRBD1. TRBV21-1 is a pseudogene locus. The length of the CDR3 is 15 residues. In DNA form, the CDR3 reads TGTGCCAGCAGCAAAGAGAGGACAGGGTACTATGGCTACACCTTC. Its translation: CASSKERTGYYGYTF.

The chain recombines TRBV7-2 with TRBJ2-1; 12 bases are shared with TRBD1. Losses at the gene ends were 0 bases for V and 9 bases for J; bases not matched to a gene: 12. The germline V gene encodes CDR1 SGHTA and CDR2 FQGNSA. The CDR3 extends over 18 amino acids. CDR3 region: CASSLAGPGTGGSAEQFF. For the CDR3, the DNA is TGTGCCAGCAGCTTAGCAGGACCCGGGACAGGGGGCTCGGCTGAGCAGTTCTTC.

This chain joins TRBV2 and TRBJ1-4; the D gene is possibly TRBD1 (6 bases). CDR1 is SNHLY and CDR2 is FYNNEI in the germline V gene. V dropped 5 bases and J dropped 8 bases, with 9 bases sitting between them. CDR3 length equals 12 residues. CDR3 coding DNA: TGTGCCAGCAGTTTCCAGGGGGAAAAACTGTTTTTT. Its translation: CASSFQGEKLFF.

J is TRBJ2-7 and V is TRBV10-2; 10 bases agree with TRBD1. The CDR3 is made up of 14 amino acids. Trimming removed 6 bases from V and 4 bases from J; junction bases left unmatched: 6. The V gene's germline CDR1 is WSHSY and CDR2 SAAADI. The CDR3 loop is CASRYGTGVYEQYF. CDR3 DNA: TGCGCCAGCAGATACGGGACAGGGGTTTACGAGCAGTACTTC.

The chain combines TRBV5-1 with TRBJ2-7, with unresolved D. Germline assignment: CDR1 SGHRS and CDR2 YFSETQ. There are 15 residues in the CDR3. The V end was cut by 0 bases, the J end by 0 bases, with 10 bases between. The CDR3 region has the DNA TGCGCCAGCAGCTTGGGTAGCAGCATCTCCTACGAGCAGTACTTC. Translating it yields CASSLGSSISYEQYF.